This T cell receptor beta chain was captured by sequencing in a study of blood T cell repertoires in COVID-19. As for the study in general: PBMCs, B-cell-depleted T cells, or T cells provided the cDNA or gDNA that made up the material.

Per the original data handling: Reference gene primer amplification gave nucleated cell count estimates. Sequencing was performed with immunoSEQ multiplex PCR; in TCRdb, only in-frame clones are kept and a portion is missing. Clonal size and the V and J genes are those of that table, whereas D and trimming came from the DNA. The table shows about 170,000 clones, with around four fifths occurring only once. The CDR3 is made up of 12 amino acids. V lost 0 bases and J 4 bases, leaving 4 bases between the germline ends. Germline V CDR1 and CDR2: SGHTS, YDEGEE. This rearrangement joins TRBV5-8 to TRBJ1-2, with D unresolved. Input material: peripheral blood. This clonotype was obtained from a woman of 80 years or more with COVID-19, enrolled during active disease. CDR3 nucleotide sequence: TGTGCCAGCAGCTTGGCCAGCTATGGCTACACCTTC. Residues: CASSLASYGYTF.